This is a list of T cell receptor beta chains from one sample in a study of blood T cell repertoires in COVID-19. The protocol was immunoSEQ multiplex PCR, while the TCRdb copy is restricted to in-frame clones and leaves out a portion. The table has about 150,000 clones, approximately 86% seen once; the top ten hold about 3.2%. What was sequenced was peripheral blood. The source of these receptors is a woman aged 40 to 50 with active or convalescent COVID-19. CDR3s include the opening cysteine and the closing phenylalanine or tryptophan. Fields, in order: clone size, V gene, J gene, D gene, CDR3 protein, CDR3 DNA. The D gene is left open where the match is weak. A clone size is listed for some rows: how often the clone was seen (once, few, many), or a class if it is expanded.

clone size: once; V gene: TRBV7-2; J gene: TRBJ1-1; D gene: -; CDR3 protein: CASSLYSSGKGNTEAFF; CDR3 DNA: TGTGCCAGCAGCTTATACTCTTCGGGGAAGGGGAACACTGAAGCTTTCTTT
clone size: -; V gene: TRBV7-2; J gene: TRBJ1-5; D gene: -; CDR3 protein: CASSPTSGTRFNQPQHF; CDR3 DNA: TGTGCCAGCAGCCCAACTTCCGGGACACGGTTCAATCAGCCCCAGCATTTT
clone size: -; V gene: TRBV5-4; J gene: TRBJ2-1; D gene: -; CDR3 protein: CASSRDSNNEQFF; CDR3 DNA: TGTGCCAGCAGCCGGGACTCTAACAATGAGCAGTTCTTC
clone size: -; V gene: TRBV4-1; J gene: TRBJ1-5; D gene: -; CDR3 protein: CASSRASNQPQHF; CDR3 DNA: TGCGCCAGCAGCCGGGCTAGCAATCAGCCCCAGCATTTT
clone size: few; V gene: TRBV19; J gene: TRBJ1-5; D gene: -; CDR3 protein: CASRPDSEYSNQPQHF; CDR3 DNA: TGTGCCAGTAGACCCGACAGCGAATATAGCAATCAGCCCCAGCATTTT
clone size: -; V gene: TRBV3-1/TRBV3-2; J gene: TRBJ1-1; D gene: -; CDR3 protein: CASSQRGGRTEAFF; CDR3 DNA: TGTGCCAGCAGCCAACGGGGGGGAAGGACTGAAGCTTTCTTT
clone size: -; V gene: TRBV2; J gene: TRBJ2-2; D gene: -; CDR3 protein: CASRQPPGELFF; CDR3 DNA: TGTGCCAGCAGACAACCACCCGGGGAGCTGTTTTTT
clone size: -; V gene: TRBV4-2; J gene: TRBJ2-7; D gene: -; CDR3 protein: CASRRDSSYEQYF; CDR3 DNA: TGTGCCAGCAGGCGGGACAGCTCCTACGAGCAGTACTTC
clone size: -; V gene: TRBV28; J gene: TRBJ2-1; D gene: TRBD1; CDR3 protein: CASIEGRGSNEQFF; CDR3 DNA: TGTGCCAGCATCGAAGGCAGGGGGTCAAATGAGCAGTTCTTC
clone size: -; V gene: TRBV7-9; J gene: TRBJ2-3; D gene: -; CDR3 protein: CAGLIGADTQYF; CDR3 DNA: TGTGCCGGCCTTATAGGGGCAGATACGCAGTATTTT
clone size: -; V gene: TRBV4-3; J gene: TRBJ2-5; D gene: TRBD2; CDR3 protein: CASSQDPVTSGRSWGETQYF; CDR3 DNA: TGCGCCAGCAGCCAAGACCCCGTGACTAGCGGGAGAAGCTGGGGAGAGACCCAGTACTTC
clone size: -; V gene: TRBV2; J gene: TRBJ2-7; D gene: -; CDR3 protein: CASSNPGGDEQYF; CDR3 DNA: TGTGCCAGCAGTAACCCAGGCGGGGACGAGCAGTACTTC
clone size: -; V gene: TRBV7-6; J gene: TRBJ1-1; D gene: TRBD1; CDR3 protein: CASSPRDRGLNTEAFF; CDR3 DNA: TGTGCCAGCAGCCCCCGGGACAGGGGCCTGAACACTGAAGCTTTCTTT
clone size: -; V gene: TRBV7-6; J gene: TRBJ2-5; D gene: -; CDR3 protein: CASSFGARGAGTQYF; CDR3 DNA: TGTGCCAGCAGCTTTGGGGCCAGGGGGGCGGGGACCCAGTACTTC
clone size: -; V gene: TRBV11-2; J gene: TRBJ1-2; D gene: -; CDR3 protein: CASSPRGGYGYTF; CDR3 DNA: TGTGCCAGCAGCCCTAGGGGAGGCTATGGCTACACCTTC
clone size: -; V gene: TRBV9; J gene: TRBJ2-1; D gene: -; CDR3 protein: CASSVQANQPYNEQFF; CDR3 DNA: TGTGCCAGCAGCGTACAGGCGAACCAGCCCTACAATGAGCAGTTCTTC
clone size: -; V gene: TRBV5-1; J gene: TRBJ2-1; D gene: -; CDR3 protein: CASRTEGPYNEQFF; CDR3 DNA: TGCGCCAGCCGGACTGAAGGTCCATACAATGAGCAGTTCTTC
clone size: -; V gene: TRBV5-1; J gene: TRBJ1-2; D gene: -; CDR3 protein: CASSFDSAIYGYTF; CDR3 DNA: TGCGCCAGCAGCTTTGATAGCGCAATCTATGGCTACACCTTC
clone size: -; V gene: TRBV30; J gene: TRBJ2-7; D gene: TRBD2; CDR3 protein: CAWGGLDSYEQYF; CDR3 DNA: TGTGCCTGGGGAGGACTAGACTCATACGAGCAGTACTTC
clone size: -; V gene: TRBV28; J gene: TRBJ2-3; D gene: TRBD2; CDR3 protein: CASSSSGRAWTDTQYF; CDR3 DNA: TGTGCCAGCAGTTCTAGCGGGAGGGCCTGGACAGATACGCAGTATTTT
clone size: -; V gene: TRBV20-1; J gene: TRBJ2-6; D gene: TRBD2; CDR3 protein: CSASVLAGALTVLTF; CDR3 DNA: TGCAGTGCTAGTGTACTAGCGGGGGCCCTGACCGTCCTGACTTTC
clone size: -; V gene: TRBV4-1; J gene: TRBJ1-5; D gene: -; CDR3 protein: CASSPLLQGWGQPQHF; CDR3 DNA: TGCGCCAGCAGCCCCCTCCTCCAGGGTTGGGGTCAGCCCCAGCATTTT
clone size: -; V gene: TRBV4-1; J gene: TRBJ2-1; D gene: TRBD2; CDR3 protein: CASSQGGVAGGPFSYNEQFF; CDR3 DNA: TGCGCCAGCAGCCAAGGAGGAGTCGCGGGAGGACCCTTTTCCTACAATGAGCAGTTCTTC
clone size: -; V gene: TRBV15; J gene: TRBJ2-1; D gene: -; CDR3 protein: CATSRDRGGQFLNEQFF; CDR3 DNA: TGTGCCACCAGCAGAGACCGGGGGGGACAGTTTTTAAATGAGCAGTTCTTC
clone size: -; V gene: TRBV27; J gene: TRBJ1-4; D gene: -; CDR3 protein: CASSQGREANEKLFF; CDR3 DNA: TGTGCCAGCAGTCAGGGGAGGGAGGCTAATGAAAAACTGTTTTTT
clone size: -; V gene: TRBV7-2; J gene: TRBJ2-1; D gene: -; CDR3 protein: CASSSWRRARNEQFF; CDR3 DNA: TGTGCCAGCAGCTCTTGGAGGAGGGCTAGGAATGAGCAGTTCTTC
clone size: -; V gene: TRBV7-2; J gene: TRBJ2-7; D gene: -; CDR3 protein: CASSLNSGTGRYF; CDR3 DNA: TGTGCCAGCAGCCTAAATTCCGGGACCGGGAGATACTTC
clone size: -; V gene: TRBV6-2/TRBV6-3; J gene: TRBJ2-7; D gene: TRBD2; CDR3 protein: CASTPRGGVTDEQYF; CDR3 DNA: TGTGCCAGCACCCCACGGGGGGGAGTTACAGACGAGCAGTACTTC
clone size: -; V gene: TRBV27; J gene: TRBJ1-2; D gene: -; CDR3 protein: CASSLVAESPGYTF; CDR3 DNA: TGTGCCAGCAGTTTAGTGGCAGAAAGTCCTGGCTACACCTTC
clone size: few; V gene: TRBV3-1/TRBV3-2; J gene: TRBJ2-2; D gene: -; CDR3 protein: CASSHRTENTGELFF; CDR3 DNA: TGTGCCAGCAGCCACCGGACAGAGAACACCGGGGAGCTGTTTTTT
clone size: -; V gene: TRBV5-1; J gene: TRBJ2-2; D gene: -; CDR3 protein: CASFPTLNTGELFF; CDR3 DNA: TGCGCCAGCTTCCCGACTCTCAACACCGGGGAGCTGTTTTTT
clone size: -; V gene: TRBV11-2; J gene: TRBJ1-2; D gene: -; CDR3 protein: CASSPGGGVHYGYTF; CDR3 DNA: TGTGCCAGCAGCCCTGGCGGGGGCGTGCACTATGGCTACACCTTC
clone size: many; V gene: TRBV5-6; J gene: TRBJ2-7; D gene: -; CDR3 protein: CASSLYEGPGYEQYF; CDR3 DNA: TGTGCCAGCAGCTTGTATGAGGGCCCCGGCTACGAGCAGTACTTC
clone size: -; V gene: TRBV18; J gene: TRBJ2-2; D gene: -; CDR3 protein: CASSPRRTWGGNTGELFF; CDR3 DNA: TGTGCCAGCTCACCACGTCGGACTTGGGGGGGCAACACCGGGGAGCTGTTTTTT
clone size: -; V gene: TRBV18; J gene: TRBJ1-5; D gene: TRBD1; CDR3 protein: CASSSQGADQPQHF; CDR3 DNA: TGTGCCAGCTCATCACAGGGGGCGGATCAGCCCCAGCATTTT
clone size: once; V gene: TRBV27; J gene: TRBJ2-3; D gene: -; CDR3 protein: CASSLSRRGADTQYF; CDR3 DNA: TGTGCCAGCAGTTTATCGCGCAGGGGAGCAGATACGCAGTATTTT
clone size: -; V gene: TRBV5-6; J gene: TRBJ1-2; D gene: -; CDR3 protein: CASSLYSYGYTF; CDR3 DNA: TGTGCCAGCAGCTTGTACAGCTATGGCTACACCTTC
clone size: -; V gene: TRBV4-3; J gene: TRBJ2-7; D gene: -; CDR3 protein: CASSQGFSSAYGQYF; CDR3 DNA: TGCGCCAGCAGCCAAGGGTTTAGTAGCGCCTACGGGCAGTACTTC
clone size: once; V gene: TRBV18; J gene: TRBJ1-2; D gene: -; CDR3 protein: CASSPFEGSYGYTF; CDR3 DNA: TGTGCCAGCTCACCATTTGAGGGATCCTATGGCTACACCTTC
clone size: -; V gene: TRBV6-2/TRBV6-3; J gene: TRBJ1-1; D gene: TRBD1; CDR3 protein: CASSYPRTGTEAFF; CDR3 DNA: TGTGCCAGCAGTTACCCCAGGACAGGCACTGAAGCTTTCTTT
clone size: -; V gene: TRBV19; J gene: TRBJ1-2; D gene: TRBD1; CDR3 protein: CASSDTGAYGYTF; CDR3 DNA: TGTGCCAGTAGTGACACAGGGGCCTATGGCTACACCTTC
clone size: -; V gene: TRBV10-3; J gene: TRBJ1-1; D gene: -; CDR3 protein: CAISGTGPNTEAFF; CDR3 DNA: TGTGCCATCAGTGGAACAGGGCCGAACACTGAAGCTTTCTTT
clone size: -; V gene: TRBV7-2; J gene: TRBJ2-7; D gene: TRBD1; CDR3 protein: CASSSGSGQGIEQYF; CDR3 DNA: TGTGCCAGCAGCTCGGGGTCGGGACAGGGTATAGAGCAGTACTTC
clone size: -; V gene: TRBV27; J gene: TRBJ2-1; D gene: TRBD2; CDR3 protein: CASRAGESEQFF; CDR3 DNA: TGTGCCAGCAGAGCGGGAGAATCTGAGCAGTTCTTC
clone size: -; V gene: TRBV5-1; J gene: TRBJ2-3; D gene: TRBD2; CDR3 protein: CASSGPGLGTDTQYF; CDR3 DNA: TGCGCCAGCAGCGGACCGGGACTAGGAACAGATACGCAGTATTTT
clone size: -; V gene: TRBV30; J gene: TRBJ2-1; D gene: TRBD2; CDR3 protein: CAWSRVAGGFSHNEQFF; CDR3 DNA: TGTGCCTGGAGTAGAGTAGCGGGGGGTTTCTCCCACAATGAGCAGTTCTTC
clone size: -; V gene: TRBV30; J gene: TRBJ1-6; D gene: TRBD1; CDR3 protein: CASTSGTGVAYNSPLHF; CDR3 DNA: TGTGCCTCCACCAGCGGGACAGGGGTCGCCTATAATTCACCCCTCCACTTT
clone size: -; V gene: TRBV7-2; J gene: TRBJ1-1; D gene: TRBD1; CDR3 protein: CASSPASTGPQVGWAFF; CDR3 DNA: TGTGCCAGCAGCCCCGCCTCGACAGGGCCACAGGTTGGGTGGGCTTTCTTT